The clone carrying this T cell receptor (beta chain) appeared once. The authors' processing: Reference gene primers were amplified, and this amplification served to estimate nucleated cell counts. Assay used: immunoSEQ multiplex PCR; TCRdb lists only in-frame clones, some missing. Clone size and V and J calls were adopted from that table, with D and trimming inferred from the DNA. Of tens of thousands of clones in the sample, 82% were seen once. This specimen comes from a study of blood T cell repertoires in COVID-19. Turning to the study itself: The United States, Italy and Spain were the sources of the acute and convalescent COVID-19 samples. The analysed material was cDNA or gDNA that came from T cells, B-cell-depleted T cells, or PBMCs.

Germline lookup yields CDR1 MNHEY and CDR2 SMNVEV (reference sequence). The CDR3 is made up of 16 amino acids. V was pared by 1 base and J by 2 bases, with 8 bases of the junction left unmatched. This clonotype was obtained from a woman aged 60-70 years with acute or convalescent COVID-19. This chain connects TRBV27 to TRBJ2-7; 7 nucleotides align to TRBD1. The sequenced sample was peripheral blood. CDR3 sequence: CASSLFSGQLTYEQYF. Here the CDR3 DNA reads TGTGCCAGCAGTTTATTTTCGGGACAGCTAACCTACGAGCAGTACTTC.